Listed here are 21 T cell receptor beta chains from one sample, sequenced in a study of shared clonotypes between healthy human individuals. The table came from immunoSEQ multiplex PCR; TCRdb's copy has only in-frame clones and leaves some out. The table has over a million clones, 96% seen once. Sequencing was performed on naive CD4+ T cells sorted from blood. Regarding subset: CD45RA+ positively selected. The source of these receptors is a man aged 30 to 39 in good health.

The rearrangement joins TRBV6-5 to TRBJ1-4; D perhaps matches TRBD1 (6 bases). The CDR3 consists of 14 residues. Germline assignment: CDR1 MNHEY and CDR2 SVGAGI. Trimming pared 7 bases from V and 1 base from J, leaving 10 bases between. CDR3 sequence (DNA): TGTGCCAGCACTCCGACAGGAACTAATGAAAAACTGTTTTTT. This gives the protein CASTPTGTNEKLFF.

The gene calls are TRBV5-4 and TRBJ2-7; no firm D call. The CDR3 contains 13 residues. Trimming removed 4 bases at V and 4 bases at J, with 12 bases between. CDR1 and CDR2 from the germline V gene are SGHNT and YYREEE (reference sequence). The CDR3 spells CASSPKFGYEQYF. The CDR3 coding sequence is TGTGCCAGCAGCCCAAAGTTCGGTTACGAGCAGTACTTC.

V gene TRBV5-1 combines with J gene TRBJ1-2, with D hard to call. Germline loops: CDR1 SGHRS, CDR2 YFSETQ. V gave up 2 bases and J gave up 1 base, with 6 bases separating them. This CDR3 contains 13 residues. This CDR3 is CASSFPGNYGYTF. The CDR3 nucleotides are TGCGCCAGCAGCTTCCCCGGTAACTATGGCTACACCTTC. Full variable domain (missing parts from reference TRBV5-1 and TRBJ1-2): KAGVTQTPRYLIKTRGQQVTLSCSPISGHRSVSWYQQTPGQGLQFLFEYFSETQRNKGNFPGRFSGRQFSNSRSEMNVSTLELGDSALYLCASSFPGNYGYTFGSGTRLTVV.

The V gene is TRBV19, the J gene TRBJ1-5; 9 bases agree with TRBD1. CDR3 length: 16 amino acids. Germline CDR1 LNHDA, CDR2 SQIVND (reference sequence). Losses at the gene ends were 3 bases for V and 4 bases for J; bases not matched to a gene: 7. For the CDR3, the DNA is TGTGCCAGTAGTATTACAGGGGGCGCAGGGAATCAGCCCCAGCATTTT. Translated, it gives CASSITGGAGNQPQHF.

The CDR3 here is CASSEIPHPRGRETQYF. CDR3 sequence (DNA): TGTGCCAGCAGTGAAATCCCCCACCCCAGGGGACGAGAGACCCAGTACTTC. The chain recombines TRBV6-1 with TRBJ2-5; TRBD1 is a possible D gene (6 bases). Trimming pared 2 bases from V and 4 bases from J, leaving 20 bases between. This CDR3 has 17 residues. Germline CDR1 MNHNS, CDR2 SASEGT.

V usage is TRBV11-2 and J usage is TRBJ2-3; 7 bases are shared with TRBD2. Trimming at V came to 4 bases and at J to 6 bases, leaving 10 bases not matched to a gene. CDR1 and CDR2 (germline): SGHAT, FQNNGV. This CDR3 is built from 15 residues. The CDR3 DNA follows: TGTGCCAGCAGCTCCAGAGCGGAGGGAGGGGATACGCAGTATTTT. Translating it yields CASSSRAEGGDTQYF.

This clone was seen once. This chain links TRBV6-5 with TRBJ2-1, with D unclear. V dropped 6 bases and J dropped 2 bases, with 11 bases sitting between them. Germline CDR1 reads MNHEY; CDR2 reads SVGAGI. The CDR3 extends over 14 amino acids. CDR3 sequence reads: CASSPGFAYNEQFF. The CDR3, as DNA: TGTGCCAGCAGCCCCGGCTTCGCCTACAATGAGCAGTTCTTC.

The rearrangement joins TRBV11-3 to TRBJ2-1; TRBD1 or TRBD2 may be the D gene (5 bases each). The germline CDR1 and CDR2 sequences are SGHNT and YENEEA. The CDR3 is 14 amino acids. V gave up 2 bases and J gave up 8 bases, with 13 bases separating them. CDR3 sequence (DNA): TGTGCCAGCAGCTTACACCCAAGGGACGATGAGCAGTTCTTC. Its protein is CASSLHPRDDEQFF.

This clone was observed a few times. Other DNA sequences from this sample encode an identical CDR3 as well. This chain links TRBV18 with TRBJ1-1, with D perhaps matching TRBD1 (5 bases). Germline values: CDR1 KGHSH, CDR2 LQKENI. This CDR3 comprises 13 residues. V gave up 3 bases and J gave up 0 bases, with 5 bases separating them. CDR3 sequence (DNA): TGTGCCAGCTCACCGGGGGTGAACACTGAAGCTTTCTTT. Translating gives CASSPGVNTEAFF.

This chain uses TRBV2 with TRBJ1-1, with 9 bases identical to TRBD1. V was clipped by 6 bases and J by 1 base; unmatched bases: 3. Per germline, CDR1 SNHLY and CDR2 FYNNEI. This CDR3 spans 14 amino acids. The CDR3 here is CASSNRGRNTEAFF. As DNA, the CDR3 is TGTGCCAGCAGCAACAGGGGGCGGAACACTGAAGCTTTCTTT.

The chain links TRBV4-3 to TRBJ2-7; the D gene is possibly TRBD2 (6 bases). This CDR3 has 18 residues. V dropped 0 bases and J dropped 3 bases, with 21 bases sitting between them. Germline V lookup: CDR1 LGHNA, CDR2 YSLEER. This CDR3 is CASSQDLSLGGLNYEQYF. The CDR3 DNA is TGCGCCAGCAGCCAAGATCTTTCCCTCGGGGGACTTAACTACGAGCAGTACTTC.

The V call is TRBV5-1, the J call TRBJ2-2; the match to TRBD1 covers 10 bases. From germline, CDR1 is SGHRS and CDR2 YFSETQ. V shed 2 bases and J 5 bases; nucleotides not matched to a gene: 3. CDR3 size: 15 residues. CDR3 nucleotide sequence: TGCGCCAGCAGCTTTGGGGGACAGGGGACCGGGGAGCTGTTTTTT. The encoded protein is CASSFGGQGTGELFF.

The V and J genes are TRBV6-1 and TRBJ2-1; tentative D call: TRBD1 (5 bases). Trimming removed 2 bases from V and 0 bases from J, with 14 bases in between. Germline V gene data show CDR1 as MNHNS and CDR2 as SASEGT. The CDR3 has 17 amino acids. The CDR3: CASSEYPRTSSYNEQFF. The CDR3 DNA reads as TGTGCCAGCAGTGAATATCCCCGGACAAGCTCCTACAATGAGCAGTTCTTC.

This chain connects TRBV19 to TRBJ1-3; D not resolved. CDR3 length equals 19 residues. Germline-derived CDR1 and CDR2 are LNHDA and SQIVND (reference sequence). Trimming left V 3 bases short and J 0 bases short, with 21 bases between. The CDR3 spells CASSILGQLSRFSGNTIYF. CDR3 bases: TGTGCCAGTAGTATTCTCGGGCAATTATCGAGGTTCTCTGGAAACACCATATATTTT.

The rearrangement links TRBV5-1 to TRBJ2-4; 7 bases agree with TRBD1. The CDR3 consists of 15 residues. V lost 0 bases to trimming and J lost 3 bases; unmatched junction nucleotides: 3. Germline V CDR1 and CDR2: SGHRS, YFSETQ. CDR3 region: CASSLEGQNKNIQYF. For the CDR3, the DNA is TGCGCCAGCAGCTTGGAGGGACAGAACAAAAACATTCAGTACTTC.

This clone came up once. The junction and the germline gene differ at one end; a read error may be behind it. The rearrangement uses TRBV5-1 and TRBJ1-2; 10 bases are shared with TRBD1. Germline V gives CDR1 SGHRS, CDR2 YFSETQ. The CDR3 totals 15 residues. As DNA, the CDR3 is TGCGCCAGCAGCTACACCGGGACAGGGGAGGTCCGCCTTCGCTTC. Encoded protein: CASSYTGTGEVRLRF.

V and J are TRBV7-8 and TRBJ2-1; the D gene is possibly TRBD2 (5 bases). Germline lookup yields CDR1 SGHVS and CDR2 FQNEAQ. Trimming removed 5 bases at V and 6 bases at J, with 11 bases between. The CDR3 has 13 amino acids. The CDR3 DNA is TGTGCCAGCAGCCTCAGGAGCGGCAATGAGCAGTTCTTC. Translation: CASSLRSGNEQFF. Variable domain in full (rest from reference TRBV7-8 and TRBJ2-1): GAGVSQSPRYKVAKRGQDVALRCDPISGHVSLFWYQQALGQGPEFLTYFQNEAQLDKSGLPSDRFFAERPEGSVSTLKIQRTQQEDSAVYLCASSLRSGNEQFFGPGTRLTVL.

V gene TRBV7-2 combines with J gene TRBJ2-7, with 10 positions matching TRBD2. This CDR3 has 16 amino acids. V shed 3 bases, J shed 6 bases, and the junction held 11 bases outside the gene matches. CDR1 SGHTA and CDR2 FQGNSA come from the germline V gene. The CDR3 sequence is CASSLTLAAGGLEQYF. CDR3 in DNA: TGTGCCAGCAGCTTGACTTTAGCAGCGGGAGGGCTCGAGCAGTACTTC.

The chain employs TRBV7-2 and TRBJ1-5; D is undetermined. CDR3 size: 15 residues. Germline V lookup: CDR1 SGHTA, CDR2 FQGNSA. V dropped 2 bases and J dropped 0 bases, with 8 bases sitting between them. The CDR3 sequence: CASSLRRVSNQPQHF. CDR3 bases: TGTGCCAGCAGCTTACGGAGGGTTAGCAATCAGCCCCAGCATTTT.

The gene calls are TRBV6-1 and TRBJ2-5; D possibly corresponds to TRBD2 (6 bases). The CDR3 totals 14 residues. Germline V gene data show CDR1 as MNHNS and CDR2 as SASEGT. With 10 bases removed from V and 1 base from J, the gap between germline ends came to 16 bases. CDR3 protein: CAISTPEGQETQYF. The CDR3 DNA follows: TGTGCCATCTCTACCCCGGAGGGCCAAGAGACCCAGTACTTC.

CDR3 amino acids: CASSFWASRTDIYNEQFF. Written as DNA, the CDR3 is TGTGCCAGCAGTTTTTGGGCTAGCCGAACCGATATTTACAATGAGCAGTTCTTC. The chain couples TRBV28 to TRBJ2-1; TRBD2 is a possible D gene (5 bases). Trimming cost V 3 bases and J 4 bases, with 22 bases left between them. Germline CDR1 and CDR2: MDHEN and SYDVKM. The CDR3 covers 18 residues.